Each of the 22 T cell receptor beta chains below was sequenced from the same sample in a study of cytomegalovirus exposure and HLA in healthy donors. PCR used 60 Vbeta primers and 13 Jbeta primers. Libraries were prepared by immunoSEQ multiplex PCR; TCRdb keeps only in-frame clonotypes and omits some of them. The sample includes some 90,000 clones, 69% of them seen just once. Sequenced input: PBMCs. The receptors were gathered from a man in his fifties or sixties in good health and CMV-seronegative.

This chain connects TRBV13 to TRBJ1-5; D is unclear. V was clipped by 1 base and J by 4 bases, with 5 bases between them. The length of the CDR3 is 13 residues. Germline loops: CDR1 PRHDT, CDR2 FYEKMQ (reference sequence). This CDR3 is CASSLAENQPQHF. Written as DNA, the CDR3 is TGTGCCAGCAGCTTAGCGGAGAATCAGCCCCAGCATTTT.

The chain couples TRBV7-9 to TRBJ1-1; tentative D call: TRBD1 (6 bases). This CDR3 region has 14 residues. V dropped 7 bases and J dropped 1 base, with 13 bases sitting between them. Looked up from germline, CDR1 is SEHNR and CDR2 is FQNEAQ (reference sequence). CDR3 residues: CASNFDRPNTEAFF. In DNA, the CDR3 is TGTGCCAGCAACTTCGACAGGCCGAACACTGAAGCTTTCTTT.

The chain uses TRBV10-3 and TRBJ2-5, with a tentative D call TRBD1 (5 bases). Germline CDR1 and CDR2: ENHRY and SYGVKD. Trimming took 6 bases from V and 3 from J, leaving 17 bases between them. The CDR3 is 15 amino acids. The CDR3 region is CAISAGHPFEETQYF. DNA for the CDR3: TGTGCCATCAGCGCCGGACACCCCTTTGAAGAGACCCAGTACTTC.

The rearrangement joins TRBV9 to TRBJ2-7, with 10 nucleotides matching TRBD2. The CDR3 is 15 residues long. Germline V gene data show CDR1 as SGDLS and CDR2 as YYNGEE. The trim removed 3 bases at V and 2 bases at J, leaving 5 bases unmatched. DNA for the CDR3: TGTGCCAGCAGCGCCGGGACTAGCGAGACCTACGAGCAGTACTTC. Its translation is CASSAGTSETYEQYF.

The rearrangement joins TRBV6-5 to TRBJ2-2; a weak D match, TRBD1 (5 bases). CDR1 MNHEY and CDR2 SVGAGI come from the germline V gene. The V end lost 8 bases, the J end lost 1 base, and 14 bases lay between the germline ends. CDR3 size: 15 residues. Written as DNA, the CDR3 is TGTGCCAGCGGGTCGGCCAGGGTGAACACCGGGGAGCTGTTTTTT. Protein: CASGSARVNTGELFF.

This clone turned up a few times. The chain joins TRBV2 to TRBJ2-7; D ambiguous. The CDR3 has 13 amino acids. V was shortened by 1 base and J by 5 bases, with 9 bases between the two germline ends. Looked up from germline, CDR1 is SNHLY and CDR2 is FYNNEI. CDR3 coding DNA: TGTGCCAGCAGTGAAGAAATCCGGGACGAGCAGTACTTC. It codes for CASSEEIRDEQYF.

CDR3 bases: TGCGCCAGCAGCTTGAACAGCCAAGAGACCCAGTACTTC. The encoded protein is CASSLNSQETQYF. The rearrangement links TRBV5-1 to TRBJ2-5; D remains unclear. V was trimmed by 1 base and J by 1 base, leaving 5 bases between them. Germline V gene lookup returns CDR1 SGHRS and CDR2 YFSETQ. The CDR3 is 13 amino acids.

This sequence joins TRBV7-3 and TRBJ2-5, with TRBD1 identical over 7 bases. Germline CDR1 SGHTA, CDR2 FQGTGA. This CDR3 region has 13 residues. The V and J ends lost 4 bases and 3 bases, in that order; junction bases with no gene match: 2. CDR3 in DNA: TGTGCCAGCAGCTCGACAGGGAAAGAGACCCAGTACTTC. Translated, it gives CASSSTGKETQYF.

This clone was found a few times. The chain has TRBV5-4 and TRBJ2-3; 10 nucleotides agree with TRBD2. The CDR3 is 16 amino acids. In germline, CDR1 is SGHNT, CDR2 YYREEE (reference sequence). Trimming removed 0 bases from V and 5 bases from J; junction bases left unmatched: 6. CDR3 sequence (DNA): TGTGCCAGCAGCTTGGCTCCTAGCGGGGGTGGAGATACGCAGTATTTT. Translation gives CASSLAPSGGGDTQYF.

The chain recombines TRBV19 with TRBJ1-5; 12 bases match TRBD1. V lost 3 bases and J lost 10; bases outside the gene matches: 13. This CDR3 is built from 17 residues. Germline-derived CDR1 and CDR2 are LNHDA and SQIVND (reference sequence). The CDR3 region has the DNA TGTGCCAGTAGTATCCATCCCGGGACAGGGGGCCGCGTCCCCCAGCATTTT. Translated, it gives CASSIHPGTGGRVPQHF.

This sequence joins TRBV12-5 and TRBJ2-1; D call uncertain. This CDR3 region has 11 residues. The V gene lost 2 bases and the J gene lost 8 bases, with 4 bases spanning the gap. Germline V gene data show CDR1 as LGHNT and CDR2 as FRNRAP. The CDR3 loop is CASGLYDEQFF. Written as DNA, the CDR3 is TGTGCTAGTGGTTTGTATGATGAGCAGTTCTTC.

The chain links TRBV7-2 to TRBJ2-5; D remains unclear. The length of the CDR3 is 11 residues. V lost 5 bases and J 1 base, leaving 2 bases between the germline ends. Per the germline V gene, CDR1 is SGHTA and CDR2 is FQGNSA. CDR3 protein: CASSLQETQYF. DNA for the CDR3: TGTGCCAGCAGCCTCCAAGAGACCCAGTACTTC.

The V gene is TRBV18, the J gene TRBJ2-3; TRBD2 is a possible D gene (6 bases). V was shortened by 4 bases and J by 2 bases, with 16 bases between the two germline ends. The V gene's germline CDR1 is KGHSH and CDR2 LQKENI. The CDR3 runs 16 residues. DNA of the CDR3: TGTGCCAGCTCACTGGTACGGGGGACCGACACAGATACGCAGTATTTT. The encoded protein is CASSLVRGTDTDTQYF.

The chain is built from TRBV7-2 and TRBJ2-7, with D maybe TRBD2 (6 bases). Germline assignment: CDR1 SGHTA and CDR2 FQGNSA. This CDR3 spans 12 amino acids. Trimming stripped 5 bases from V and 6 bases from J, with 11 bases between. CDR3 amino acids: CASSATSFEQYF. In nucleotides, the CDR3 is TGTGCCAGCAGCGCTACTAGCTTCGAGCAGTACTTC.

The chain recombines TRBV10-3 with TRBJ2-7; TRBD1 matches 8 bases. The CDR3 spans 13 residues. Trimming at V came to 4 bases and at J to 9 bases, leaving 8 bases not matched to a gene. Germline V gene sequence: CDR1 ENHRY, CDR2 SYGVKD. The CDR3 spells CAISGQDRVGQYF. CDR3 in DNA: TGTGCCATCAGTGGACAGGACAGGGTAGGGCAGTACTTC.

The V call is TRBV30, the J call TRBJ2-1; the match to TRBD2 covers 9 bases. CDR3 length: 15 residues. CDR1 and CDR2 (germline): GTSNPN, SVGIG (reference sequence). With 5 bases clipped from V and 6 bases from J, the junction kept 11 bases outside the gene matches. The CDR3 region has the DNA TGTGCCTGGTCCAAGCGGGGGGCACCCTTCAATGAGCAGTTCTTC. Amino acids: CAWSKRGAPFNEQFF.

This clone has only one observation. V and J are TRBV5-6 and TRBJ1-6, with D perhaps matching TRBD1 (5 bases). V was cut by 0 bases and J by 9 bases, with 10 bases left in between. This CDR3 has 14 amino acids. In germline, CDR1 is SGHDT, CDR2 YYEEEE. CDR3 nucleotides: TGTGCCAGCAGCTTGGGAAGGGGTGGTTCACCCCTCCACTTT. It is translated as CASSLGRGGSPLHF.

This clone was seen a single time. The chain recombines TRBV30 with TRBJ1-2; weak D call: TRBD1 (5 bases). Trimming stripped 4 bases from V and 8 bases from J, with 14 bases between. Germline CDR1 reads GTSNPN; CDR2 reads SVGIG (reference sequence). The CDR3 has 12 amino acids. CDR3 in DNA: TGTGCCTGGACACCCGGGGGTCAGGGCTACACCTTC. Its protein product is CAWTPGGQGYTF.

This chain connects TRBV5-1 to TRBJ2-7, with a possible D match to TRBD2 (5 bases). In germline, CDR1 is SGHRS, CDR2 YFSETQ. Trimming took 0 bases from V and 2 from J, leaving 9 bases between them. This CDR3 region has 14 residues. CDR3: CASSLDGGTYEQYF. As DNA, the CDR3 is TGCGCCAGCAGCTTGGACGGAGGTACCTACGAGCAGTACTTC. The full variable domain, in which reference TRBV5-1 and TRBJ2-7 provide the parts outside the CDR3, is KAGVTQTPRYLIKTRGQQVTLSCSPISGHRSVSWYQQTPGQGLQFLFEYFSETQRNKGNFPGRFSGRQFSNSRSEMNVSTLELGDSALYLCASSLDGGTYEQYFGPGTRLTVT.

In nucleotides, the CDR3 is TGTGCCTGGAAGCGTAGGACCGGGGAGCTGTTTTTT. The encoded protein is CAWKRRTGELFF. The chain carries TRBV30 and TRBJ2-2; D not resolved. The CDR3 loop spans 12 amino acids. Germline CDR1 is GTSNPN and CDR2 is SVGIG (reference sequence). Trimming cost V 4 bases and J 5 bases, with 8 bases left between them.

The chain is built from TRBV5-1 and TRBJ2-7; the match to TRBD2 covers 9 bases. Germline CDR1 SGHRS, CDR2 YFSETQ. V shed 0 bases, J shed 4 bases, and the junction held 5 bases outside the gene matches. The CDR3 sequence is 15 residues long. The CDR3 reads CASSLVLAGKYEQYF. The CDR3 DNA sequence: TGCGCCAGCAGCTTGGTGCTAGCGGGGAAGTACGAGCAGTACTTC.

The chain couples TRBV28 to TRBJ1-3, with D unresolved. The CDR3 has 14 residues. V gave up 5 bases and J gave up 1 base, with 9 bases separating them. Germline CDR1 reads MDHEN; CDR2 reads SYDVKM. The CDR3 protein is CASSVEFSGNTIYF. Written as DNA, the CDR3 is TGTGCCAGCAGTGTGGAGTTTTCTGGAAACACCATATATTTT.